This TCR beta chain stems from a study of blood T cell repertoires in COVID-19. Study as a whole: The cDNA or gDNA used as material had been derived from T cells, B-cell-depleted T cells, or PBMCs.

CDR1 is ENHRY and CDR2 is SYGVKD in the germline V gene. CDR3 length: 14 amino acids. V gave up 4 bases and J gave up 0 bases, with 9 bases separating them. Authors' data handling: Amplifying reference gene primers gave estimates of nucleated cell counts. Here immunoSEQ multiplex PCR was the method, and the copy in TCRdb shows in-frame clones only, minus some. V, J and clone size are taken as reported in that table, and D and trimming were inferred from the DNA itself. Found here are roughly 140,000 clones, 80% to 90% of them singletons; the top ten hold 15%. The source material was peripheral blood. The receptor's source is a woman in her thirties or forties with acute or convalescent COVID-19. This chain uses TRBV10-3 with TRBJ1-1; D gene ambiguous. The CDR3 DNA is TGTGCCATCAGTGCGGGAGTCATGAACACTGAAGCTTTCTTT. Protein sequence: CAISAGVMNTEAFF.